Shown below are 30 T cell receptor beta chains from a single sample sequenced in a study of blood T cell repertoires in COVID-19. TCRdb's table, derived via immunoSEQ multiplex PCR, lists solely in-frame clones and lacks some. The repertoire includes 130,000 to 150,000 clones, approximately 90% of them detected once, and 0.75% to 0.95% sits in the top ten. The material sequenced was peripheral blood. These receptors came from a woman between 50 and 59 years old with acute or convalescent COVID-19.

This sequence joins TRBV30 and TRBJ1-5; no reliable D call. The CDR3 is 14 amino acids. Germline-derived CDR1 and CDR2 are GTSNPN and SVGIG (reference sequence). The V end lost 3 bases, the J end lost 4 bases, and 13 bases lay between the germline ends. DNA for the CDR3: TGTGCCTGGAGAGGCGACCCGGGAAATCAGCCCCAGCATTTT. This gives the protein CAWRGDPGNQPQHF.

The chain joins TRBV6-6 to TRBJ1-2, with D maybe TRBD1 (6 bases). CDR1 is MNHNY, CDR2 SVGAGI, per germline (reference sequence). The V gene lost 7 bases and the J gene lost 3 bases, with 15 bases spanning the gap. The CDR3 totals 14 residues. CDR3 DNA sequence: TGTGCCAGCATACCGGGACACGGATACTATGGCTACACCTTC. It specifies CASIPGHGYYGYTF.

CDR3 protein: CASSWRDSYEQYF. The CDR3 DNA reads TGTGCCAGCAGCTGGAGGGACTCCTACGAGCAGTACTTC. The rearrangement uses TRBV7-2 and TRBJ2-7; TRBD2 might be the D (6 bases). Trimming shortened V by 4 bases and J by 0 bases, and 7 bases separated the two germline ends. The CDR3 contains 13 residues. Germline V CDR1 and CDR2: SGHTA, FQGNSA.

This clone was observed a single time. This chain connects TRBV7-3 to TRBJ2-2, with 9 positions matching TRBD2. Germline V lookup: CDR1 SGHTA, CDR2 FQGTGA. The CDR3 has 16 amino acids. V lost 9 bases and J lost 1; bases outside the gene matches: 9. The DNA for the CDR3 is TGTGCCAGTGCCGGGGCGGGAGGGCTGAACACCGGGGAGCTGTTTTTT. It specifies CASAGAGGLNTGELFF.

This rearrangement joins TRBV5-4 to TRBJ2-3; the match to TRBD1 covers 8 bases. The CDR3 is made up of 13 amino acids. J lost 6 bases, V lost 4 bases, and 4 bases had no gene match. The germline V gene encodes CDR1 SGHNT and CDR2 YYREEE (reference sequence). Here the CDR3 DNA reads TGTGCCAGCAGCCGGCAGGGGGCCGATACGCAGTATTTT. Translation gives CASSRQGADTQYF.

The chain is built from TRBV5-1 and TRBJ2-1, with D possibly TRBD1 on 6 matching bases. Germline V CDR1 and CDR2: SGHRS, YFSETQ. The CDR3 sequence is 13 residues long. Deletions cut 4 bases from V and 7 bases from J, with 12 bases between. The CDR3 coding sequence is TGCGCCAGCAGCCCTGATAGGGGGAATGAGCAGTTCTTC. Amino acid sequence: CASSPDRGNEQFF.

V gene TRBV5-1 combines with J gene TRBJ2-3; 8 positions agree with TRBD2. Germline lookup yields CDR1 SGHRS and CDR2 YFSETQ. This CDR3 contains 17 residues. With 4 bases clipped from V and 2 bases from J, the junction kept 12 bases outside the gene matches. As DNA, the CDR3 is TGCGCCAGCAGCGCCTCCATCGGGGGGGGAGACACAGATACGCAGTATTTT. Its translation: CASSASIGGGDTDTQYF.

The CDR3 spells CASSAGGWPGNTIYF. The CDR3 nucleotides are TGTGCCAGCAGTGCAGGGGGGTGGCCTGGAAACACCATATATTTT. The gene calls are TRBV2 and TRBJ1-3; TRBD1 agrees at 7 bases. The CDR3 has 15 amino acids. The V gene end was trimmed by 4 bases and the J gene end by 2 bases; junction bases not matched to a gene: 5. The V gene's germline CDR1 is SNHLY and CDR2 FYNNEI. The full variable domain, with the rest looked up from reference TRBV2 and TRBJ1-3, is EPEVTQTPSHQVTQMGQEVILRCVPISNHLYFYWYRQILGQKVEFLVSFYNNEISEKSEIFDDQFSVERPDGSNFTLKIRSTKLEDSAMYFCASSAGGWPGNTIYFGEGSWLTVV.

V is TRBV6-5 and J is TRBJ2-3; 8 bases align to TRBD1. V lost 6 bases, J lost 2 bases, and 4 bases stayed unmatched. The CDR3 length is 14 residues. Germline CDR1 MNHEY, CDR2 SVGAGI. The CDR3 spells CASSRDRSTDTQYF. For the CDR3, the DNA is TGTGCCAGCAGCCGGGACAGGTCCACAGATACGCAGTATTTT.

This chain uses TRBV5-1 with TRBJ2-4, with 10 bases that match TRBD2. V shed 1 base and J 0 bases; nucleotides not matched to a gene: 19. Per the germline V gene, CDR1 is SGHRS and CDR2 is YFSETQ. The CDR3 spans 22 residues. The DNA of the CDR3 is TGCGCCAGCAGCTTGATGGGGGCAGGGCTAGGACTAGCGGATGTAGCCAAAAACATTCAGTACTTC. Its translation: CASSLMGAGLGLADVAKNIQYF.

The CDR3 DNA is TGTGCCAGCACCCTGGGGGAGGGACAACTAAATTCACCCCTCCACTTT. Translating gives CASTLGEGQLNSPLHF. V and J are TRBV9 and TRBJ1-6, with TRBD1 as a possible D gene (6 bases). The CDR3 extends over 16 amino acids. Germline values: CDR1 SGDLS, CDR2 YYNGEE. Trimming took off 6 bases at V and 7 bases at J, with 20 bases between the two ends.

The chain carries TRBV19 and TRBJ1-5, with TRBD1 identical over 7 bases. V trimming: 1 base; J trimming: 6 bases; junction bases outside the gene matches: 6. Germline lookup yields CDR1 LNHDA and CDR2 SQIVND (reference sequence). The length of the CDR3 is 15 residues. In nucleotides, the CDR3 is TGTGCCAGTAGTATAGGCCAGGGGGGAGGTCAGCCCCAGCATTTT. It encodes CASSIGQGGGQPQHF.

Only one count was recorded for this clone. The gene calls are TRBV2 and TRBJ2-3; tentatively, D is TRBD2 (6 bases). V shed 8 bases and J shed 2 bases, with 20 bases lying between them. Looked up from germline, CDR1 is SNHLY and CDR2 is FYNNEI. This CDR3 region has 16 residues. The CDR3 DNA sequence: TGTGCCAGCGGAACTACTAGCCAATCCCTCACAGATACGCAGTATTTT. Amino acids: CASGTTSQSLTDTQYF.

This chain connects TRBV4-1 to TRBJ1-1; a possible D gene is TRBD1 (5 bases). This CDR3 has 17 amino acids. Germline V gives CDR1 MGHRA, CDR2 YSYEKL. The V gene lost 4 bases and the J gene lost 0 bases, with 18 bases spanning the gap. The CDR3 coding sequence is TGCGCCAGCAGCCCCCCTGTCAGGGTCCCCATGAACACTGAAGCTTTCTTT. Amino acids: CASSPPVRVPMNTEAFF.

The chain combines TRBV27 with TRBJ1-2, with 8 bases fitting TRBD1. From germline, CDR1 is MNHEY and CDR2 SMNVEV (reference sequence). The CDR3 has 13 amino acids. V trimming: 6 bases; J trimming: 4 bases; junction bases outside the gene matches: 4. CDR3 DNA: TGTGCCAGCAGGTCAGGGGGCAGCTATGGCTACACCTTC. Encoded protein: CASRSGGSYGYTF.

The CDR3 sequence is CASSEDRINTGELFF. The CDR3 nucleotides are TGTGCCAGCAGTGAGGACAGGATCAACACCGGGGAGCTGTTTTTT. The chain employs TRBV6-1 and TRBJ2-2; TRBD1 matches at 7 bases. With V trimmed by 3 bases and J by 2 bases, 3 bases remained unmatched. There are 15 residues in the CDR3. Germline CDR1 is MNHNS and CDR2 is SASEGT.

This chain uses TRBV10-3 with TRBJ2-7; 8 positions agree with TRBD1. This CDR3 is built from 14 residues. Germline V gives CDR1 ENHRY, CDR2 SYGVKD. J gave up 6 bases and V 2 bases, and 6 bases lay outside the gene matches. CDR3 bases: TGTGCCATCAGTGAGGGACAGGGACGGCGCGAGCAGTACTTC. This codes for CAISEGQGRREQYF.

CDR3 sequence: CASRWRDYGYTF. DNA for the CDR3: TGTGCCAGCAGGTGGCGGGATTATGGCTACACCTTC. The chain links TRBV12-3 or TRBV12-4 to TRBJ1-2; no clear D. V lost 6 bases and J lost 5, with 10 bases in between. This CDR3 spans 12 amino acids.

The chain recombines TRBV19 with TRBJ2-1; 9 positions agree with TRBD2. J was trimmed by 4 bases and V by 4 bases; bases with no gene match: 2. CDR1 LNHDA and CDR2 SQIVND come from the germline V gene (reference sequence). CDR3 length equals 14 residues. DNA of the CDR3: TGTGCCAGTAGTAGCGGGAGGGTATACAATGAGCAGTTCTTC. This sequence encodes CASSSGRVYNEQFF. Based on the CDR3 plus reference TRBV19 and TRBJ2-1, the full variable domain is DGGITQSPKYLFRKEGQNVTLSCEQNLNHDAMYWYRQDPGQGLRLIYYSQIVNDFQKGDIAEGYSVSREKKESFPLTVTSAQKNPTAFYLCASSSGRVYNEQFFGPGTRLTVL.

CDR3 DNA sequence: TGTGCCAGCAGCTTACAGACTAGCGGGGTCAATGAGCAGTTCTTC. Translation: CASSLQTSGVNEQFF. The chain employs TRBV7-6 and TRBJ2-1, with 11 bases lining up with TRBD2. Germline-derived CDR1 and CDR2 are SGHVS and FNYEAQ. The V segment lost 2 bases and the J segment 6 bases; nucleotides outside the gene matches: 3. The length of the CDR3 is 15 residues.

The chain uses TRBV2 and TRBJ2-7; perhaps TRBD1 as D (6 bases). There are 15 residues in the CDR3. Trimming took 5 bases from V and 1 from J, leaving 15 bases between them. CDR1 SNHLY and CDR2 FYNNEI come from the germline V gene. CDR3 sequence reads: CASSPLLQGSYEQYF. The DNA for the CDR3 is TGTGCCAGCAGTCCTTTATTACAGGGATCCTACGAGCAGTACTTC. Combining the CDR3 with reference TRBV2 and TRBJ2-7 gives the whole variable domain EPEVTQTPSHQVTQMGQEVILRCVPISNHLYFYWYRQILGQKVEFLVSFYNNEISEKSEIFDDQFSVERPDGSNFTLKIRSTKLEDSAMYFCASSPLLQGSYEQYFGPGTRLTVT.

The rearrangement links TRBV27 to TRBJ1-1, with 8 positions matching TRBD1. Germline V gene lookup returns CDR1 MNHEY and CDR2 SMNVEV (reference sequence). The CDR3 extends over 16 amino acids. The junction had 14 bases not matched to a gene; V was cut back by 5 bases and J by 6 bases. The CDR3 nucleotides are TGTGCCAGCAGTCCATTCCAGACAGGGGTGTTCTCTGAAGCTTTCTTT. It yields the protein CASSPFQTGVFSEAFF.

This clone has a single count. The V call is TRBV12-3 or TRBV12-4, the J call TRBJ1-4; D gene unclear. The CDR3 consists of 12 residues. V lost 5 bases to trimming and J lost 8 bases, with 9 bases between them. The CDR3 DNA reads TGTGCCAGCAGTAGGGAGGACGAAAAACTGTTTTTT. Amino acids: CASSREDEKLFF.

The genes are TRBV6-5 and TRBJ1-1; D unclear. CDR3 length: 14 residues. Germline CDR1 MNHEY, CDR2 SVGAGI. The V gene lost 11 bases and the J gene lost 7 bases, with 23 bases spanning the gap. The CDR3 DNA sequence: TGTGCCGTCTACCCGAGTCGGGAGCGAAGTGAAGCTTTCTTT. Its protein is CAVYPSRERSEAFF.

This clone was picked up one time. The chain couples TRBV15 to TRBJ2-5; D not certain. CDR1 is LNHNV, CDR2 YYDKDF, per germline (reference sequence). Trimming shortened V by 0 bases and J by 0 bases, and 11 bases separated the two germline ends. This CDR3 contains 16 residues. CDR3 nucleotides: TGTGCCACCAGCAGAGAGGGTAGCCCATACCAAGAGACCCAGTACTTC. Protein product: CATSREGSPYQETQYF.

V usage is TRBV7-3 and J usage is TRBJ2-2; TRBD1 matches 9 bases. CDR1 SGHTA and CDR2 FQGTGA come from the germline V gene. This CDR3 has 18 amino acids. The V and J ends lost 1 base and 6 bases, in that order; junction bases with no gene match: 12. The CDR3 region has the DNA TGTGCCAGCAGCTTAAGTGTCTGGGACAGGGTGGAAGCCGGGGAGCTGTTTTTT. Translation gives CASSLSVWDRVEAGELFF.

The chain is built from TRBV27 and TRBJ1-2, with D hard to call. Trimming cost V 2 bases and J 4 bases, with 8 bases left between them. CDR3 length: 13 amino acids. CDR1 and CDR2 (germline): MNHEY, SMNVEV (reference sequence). In nucleotides, the CDR3 is TGTGCCAGCAGTTTACGGGGTACCTATGGCTACACCTTC. Translating it yields CASSLRGTYGYTF.

About this clone: Other DNA sequences in this specimen translate into the identical CDR3. The gene calls are TRBV10-1 and TRBJ2-7; D may be TRBD1 (5 bases). Germline-derived CDR1 and CDR2 are WNHNN and SYGVQD (reference sequence). The CDR3 is 14 amino acids. With 2 bases removed from V and 2 bases from J, the gap between germline ends came to 10 bases. In nucleotides, the CDR3 is TGCGCCAGCAGTGAGGGGCAGGGCGCCTACGAGCAGTACTTC. It yields the protein CASSEGQGAYEQYF.

The J gene is TRBJ1-3, the V gene TRBV6-6; 8 positions match TRBD1. The CDR3 extends over 14 amino acids. CDR1 and CDR2 (germline): MNHNY, SVGAGI (reference sequence). J lost 0 bases, V lost 6 bases, and 1 base had no gene match. The CDR3 DNA follows: TGTGCCAGCAGGACAGGGGACTCTGGAAACACCATATATTTT. Protein sequence: CASRTGDSGNTIYF.

This clone is a singleton in its sample. This chain uses TRBV28 with TRBJ1-2; D is undetermined. Germline CDR1 and CDR2: MDHEN and SYDVKM. This CDR3 spans 13 amino acids. Trimming took 2 bases from V and 4 from J, leaving 8 bases between them. The CDR3 spells CASSLPGLYGYTF. For the CDR3, the DNA is TGTGCCAGCAGTTTACCAGGACTCTATGGCTACACCTTC.